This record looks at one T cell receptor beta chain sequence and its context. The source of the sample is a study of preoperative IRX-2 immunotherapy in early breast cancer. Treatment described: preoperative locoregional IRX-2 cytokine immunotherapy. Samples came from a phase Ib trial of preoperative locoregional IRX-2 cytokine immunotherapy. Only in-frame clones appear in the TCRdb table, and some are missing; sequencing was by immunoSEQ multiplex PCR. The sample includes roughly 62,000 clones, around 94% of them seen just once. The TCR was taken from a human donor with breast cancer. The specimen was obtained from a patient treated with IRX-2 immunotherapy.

The CDR3 coding sequence is TGCGCCAGCAGCCAAGATCCTGGGGGGAAACTGTTTTTT. This translates into CASSQDPGGKLFF. The J gene is TRBJ1-4, the V gene TRBV4-1; tentatively, D is TRBD1 (5 bases). V gave up 0 bases and J gave up 11 bases, with 10 bases separating them. Germline V CDR1 and CDR2: MGHRA, YSYEKL. The length of the CDR3 is 13 residues.